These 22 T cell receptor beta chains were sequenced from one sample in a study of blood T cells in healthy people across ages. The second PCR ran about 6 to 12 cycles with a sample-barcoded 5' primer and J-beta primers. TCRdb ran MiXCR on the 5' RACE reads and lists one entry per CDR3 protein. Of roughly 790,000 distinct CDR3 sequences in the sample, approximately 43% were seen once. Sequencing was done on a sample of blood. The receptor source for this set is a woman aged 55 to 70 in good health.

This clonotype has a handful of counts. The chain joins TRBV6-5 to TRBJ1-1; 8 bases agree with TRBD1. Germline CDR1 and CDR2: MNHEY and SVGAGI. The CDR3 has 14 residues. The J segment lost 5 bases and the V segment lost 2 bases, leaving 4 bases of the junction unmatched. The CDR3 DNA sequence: TGTGCCAGCAGTTACGACAGGGGAGGGACTGAAGCTTTCTTT. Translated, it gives CASSYDRGGTEAFF.

The CDR3 spells CASSQGLAGEVGELFF. The CDR3 bases are TGCGCCAGCAGCCAAGGACTAGCGGGAGAGGTCGGGGAGCTGTTTTTT. The V call is TRBV5-1, the J call TRBJ2-2, with TRBD2 matching over 13 bases. Unmatched junction bases numbered 7, after V lost 4 bases and J lost 7 bases. Germline CDR1 reads SGHRS; CDR2 reads YFSETQ. CDR3 length: 16 amino acids.

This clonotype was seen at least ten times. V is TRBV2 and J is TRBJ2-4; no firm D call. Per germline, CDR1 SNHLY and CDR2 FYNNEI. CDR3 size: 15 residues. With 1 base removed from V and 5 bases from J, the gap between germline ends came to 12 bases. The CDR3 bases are TGTGCCAGCAGTGAAGGGATGTTGCTAGAAAACATTCAGTACTTC. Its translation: CASSEGMLLENIQYF.

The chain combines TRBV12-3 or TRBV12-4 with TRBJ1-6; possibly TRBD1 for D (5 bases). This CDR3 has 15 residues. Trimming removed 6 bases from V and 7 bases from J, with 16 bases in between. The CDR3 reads CASSLRGFQNSPLHF. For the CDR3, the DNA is TGTGCCAGCAGCCTCCGGGGCTTCCAAAATTCACCCCTCCACTTT.

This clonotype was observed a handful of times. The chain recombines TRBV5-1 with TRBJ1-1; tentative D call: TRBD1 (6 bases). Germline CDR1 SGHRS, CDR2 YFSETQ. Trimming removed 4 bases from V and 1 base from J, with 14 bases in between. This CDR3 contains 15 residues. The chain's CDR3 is CASSAGTNSNTEAFF. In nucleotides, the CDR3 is TGCGCCAGCAGCGCTGGGACAAACTCGAACACTGAAGCTTTCTTT.

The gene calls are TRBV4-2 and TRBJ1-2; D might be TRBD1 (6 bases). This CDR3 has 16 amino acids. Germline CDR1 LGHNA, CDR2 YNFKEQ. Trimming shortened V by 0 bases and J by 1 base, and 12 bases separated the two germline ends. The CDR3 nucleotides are TGTGCCAGCAGCCAAGATATTGGGACATTTAACTATGGCTACACCTTC. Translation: CASSQDIGTFNYGYTF.

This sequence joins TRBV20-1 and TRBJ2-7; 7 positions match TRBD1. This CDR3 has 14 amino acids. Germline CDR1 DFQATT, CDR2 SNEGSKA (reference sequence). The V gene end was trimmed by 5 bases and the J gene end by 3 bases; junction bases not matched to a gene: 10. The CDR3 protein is CSARKTGSNYEQYF. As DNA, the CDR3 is TGCAGTGCTCGCAAGACAGGGAGTAACTACGAGCAGTACTTC.

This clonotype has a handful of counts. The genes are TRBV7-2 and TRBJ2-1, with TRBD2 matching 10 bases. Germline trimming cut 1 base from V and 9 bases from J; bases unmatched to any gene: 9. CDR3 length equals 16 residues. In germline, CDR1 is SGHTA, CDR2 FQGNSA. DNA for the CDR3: TGTGCCAGCAGCTTAGGCCCTAGCGGGAGTGGGGCTGAGCAGTTCTTC. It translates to CASSLGPSGSGAEQFF.

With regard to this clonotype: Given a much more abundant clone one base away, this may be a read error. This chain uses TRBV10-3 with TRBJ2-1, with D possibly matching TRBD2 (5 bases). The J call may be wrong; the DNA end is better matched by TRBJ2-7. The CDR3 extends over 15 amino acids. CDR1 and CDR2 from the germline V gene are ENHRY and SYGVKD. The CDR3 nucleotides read TGTGCCATCAGTGAGTGGGCGGGTCCCTACAATGAGCAGTACTTC. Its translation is CAISEWAGPYNEQYF.

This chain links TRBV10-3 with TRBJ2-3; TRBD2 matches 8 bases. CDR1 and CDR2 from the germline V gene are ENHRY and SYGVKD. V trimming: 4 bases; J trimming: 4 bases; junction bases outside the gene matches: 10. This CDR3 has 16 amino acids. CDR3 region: CAISAGGAGRPDTQYF. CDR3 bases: TGTGCCATCAGTGCCGGGGGGGCAGGTCGACCAGATACGCAGTATTTT.

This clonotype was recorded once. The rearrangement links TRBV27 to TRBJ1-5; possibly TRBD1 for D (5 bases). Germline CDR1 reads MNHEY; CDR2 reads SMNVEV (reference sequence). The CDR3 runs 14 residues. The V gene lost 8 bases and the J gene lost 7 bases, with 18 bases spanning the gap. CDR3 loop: CASGGRGARQPQHF. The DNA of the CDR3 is TGTGCCAGCGGTGGTCGGGGCGCCAGGCAGCCCCAGCATTTT.

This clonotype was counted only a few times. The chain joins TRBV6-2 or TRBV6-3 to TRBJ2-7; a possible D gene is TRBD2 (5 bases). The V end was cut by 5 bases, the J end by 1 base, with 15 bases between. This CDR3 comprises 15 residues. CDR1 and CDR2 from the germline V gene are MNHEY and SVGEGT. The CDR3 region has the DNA TGTGCCAGCAGTCCCGCGCGGGCCGGATCCTACGAGCAGTACTTC. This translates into CASSPARAGSYEQYF.

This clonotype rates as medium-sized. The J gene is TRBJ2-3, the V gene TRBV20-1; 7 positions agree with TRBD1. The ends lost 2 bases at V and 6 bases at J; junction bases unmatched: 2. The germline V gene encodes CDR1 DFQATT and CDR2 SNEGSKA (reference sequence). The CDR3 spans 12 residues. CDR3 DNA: TGCAGTGCTAGATCGGACAGGGATACGCAGTATTTT. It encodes CSARSDRDTQYF.

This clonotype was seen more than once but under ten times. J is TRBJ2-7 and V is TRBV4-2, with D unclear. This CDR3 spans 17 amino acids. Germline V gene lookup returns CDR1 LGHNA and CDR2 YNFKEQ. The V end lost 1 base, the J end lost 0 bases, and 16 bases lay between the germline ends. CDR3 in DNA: TGTGCCAGCAGCCAAGGTCCCCACGGGCAGAGCTCCTACGAGCAGTACTTC. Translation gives CASSQGPHGQSSYEQYF.

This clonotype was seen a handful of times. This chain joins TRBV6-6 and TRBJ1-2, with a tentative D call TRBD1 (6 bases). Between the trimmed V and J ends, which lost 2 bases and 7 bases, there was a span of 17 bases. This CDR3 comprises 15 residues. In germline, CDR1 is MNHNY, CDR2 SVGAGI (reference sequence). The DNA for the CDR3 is TGTGCCAGCAGTTACCCCGACAGGAGGGTGGGTGGCTACACCTTC. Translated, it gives CASSYPDRRVGGYTF.

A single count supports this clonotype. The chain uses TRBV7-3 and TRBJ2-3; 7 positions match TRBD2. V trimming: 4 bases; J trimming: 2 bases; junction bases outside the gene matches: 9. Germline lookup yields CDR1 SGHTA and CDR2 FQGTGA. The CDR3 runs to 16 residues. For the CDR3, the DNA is TGTGCCAGCAGCTCACTCATGGGGGGGGACACAGATACGCAGTATTTT. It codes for CASSSLMGGDTDTQYF.

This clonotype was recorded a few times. The CDR3 loop reads CASSDSGLAGSYEQYF. CDR3 nucleotide sequence: TGTGCCAGCAGTGACTCGGGACTAGCGGGATCCTACGAGCAGTACTTC. The chain uses TRBV2 and TRBJ2-7; 13 nucleotides agree with TRBD2. CDR1 is SNHLY and CDR2 is FYNNEI in the germline V gene. This CDR3 comprises 16 residues. V lost 3 bases to trimming and J lost 1 base; unmatched junction nucleotides: 3.

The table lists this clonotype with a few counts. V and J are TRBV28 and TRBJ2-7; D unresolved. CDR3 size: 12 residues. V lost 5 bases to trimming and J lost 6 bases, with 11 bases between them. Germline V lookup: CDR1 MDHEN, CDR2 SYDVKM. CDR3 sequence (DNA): TGTGCCAGCAGTCCCCCAGTGGGCGAGCAGTACTTC. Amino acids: CASSPPVGEQYF.

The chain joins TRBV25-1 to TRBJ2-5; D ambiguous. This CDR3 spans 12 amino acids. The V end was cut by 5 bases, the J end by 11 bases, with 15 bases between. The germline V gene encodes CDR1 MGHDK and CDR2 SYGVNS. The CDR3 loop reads CASSYLQSEQYF. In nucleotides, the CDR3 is TGTGCCAGCAGTTACCTTCAGAGTGAGCAGTACTTC.

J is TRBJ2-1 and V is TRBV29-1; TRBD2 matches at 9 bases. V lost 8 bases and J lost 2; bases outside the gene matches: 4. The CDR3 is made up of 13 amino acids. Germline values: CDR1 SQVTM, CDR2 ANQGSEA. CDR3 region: CSLAGGAYNEQFF. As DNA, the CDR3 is TGCAGCCTTGCGGGGGGGGCCTACAATGAGCAGTTCTTC.

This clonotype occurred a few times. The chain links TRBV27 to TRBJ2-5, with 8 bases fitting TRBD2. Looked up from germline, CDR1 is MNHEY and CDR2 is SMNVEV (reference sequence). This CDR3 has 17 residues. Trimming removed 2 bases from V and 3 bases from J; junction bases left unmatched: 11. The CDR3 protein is CASSLQAWGTRKETQYF. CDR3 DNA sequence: TGTGCCAGCAGTTTACAGGCGTGGGGGACTAGGAAAGAGACCCAGTACTTC.

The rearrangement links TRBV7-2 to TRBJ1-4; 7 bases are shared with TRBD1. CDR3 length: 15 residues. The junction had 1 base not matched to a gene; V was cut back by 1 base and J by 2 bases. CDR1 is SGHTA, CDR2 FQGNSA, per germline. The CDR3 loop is CASSLGDSTNEKLFF. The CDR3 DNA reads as TGTGCCAGCAGCTTAGGGGACAGCACTAATGAAAAACTGTTTTTT. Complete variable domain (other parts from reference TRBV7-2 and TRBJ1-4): GAGVSQSPSNKVTEKGKDVELRCDPISGHTALYWYRQSLGQGLEFLIYFQGNSAPDKSGLPSDRFSAERTGGSVSTLTIQRTQQEDSAVYLCASSLGDSTNEKLFFGSGTQLSVL.